Each of the 30 T cell receptor beta chains below was sequenced from the same sample in a study of T cells in Graves' hyperthyroidism and ophthalmopathy. The investigators amplified TCR beta CDR3 regions from RNA transcripts. Carried out on the TCR CDR3, a first-round RT-PCR used the HTBI primer set. From the multiplex PCR reads, TCRdb called clonotypes with MiXCR, one entry per CDR3 protein. Here the sample spans hundreds of thousands of distinct CDR3 sequences, around 15% being singletons. Material for sequencing was blood. Every receptor here comes from a woman aged 40 to 49 with Graves' hyperthyroidism.

This clonotype has at least ten counts. The chain recombines TRBV30 with TRBJ2-3; D is possibly TRBD1 (5 bases). Germline CDR1 reads GTSNPN; CDR2 reads SVGIG (reference sequence). Trimming stripped 0 bases from V and 3 bases from J, with 10 bases between. This CDR3 has 14 amino acids. Here the CDR3 reads CAWSVLRQTDTQYF. The CDR3, as DNA: TGTGCCTGGAGTGTACTCCGACAGACAGATACGCAGTATTTT. The whole variable domain, filled in from reference TRBV30 and TRBJ2-3, reads SQTIHQWPATLVQPVGSPLSLECTVEGTSNPNLYWYRQAAGRGLQLLFYSVGIGQISSEVPQNLSASRPQDRQFILSSKKLLLSDSGFYLCAWSVLRQTDTQYFGPGTRLTVL.

This clonotype has a count of ten or more. The chain employs TRBV27 and TRBJ2-5; the match to TRBD2 covers 10 bases. V gave up 2 bases and J gave up 5 bases; unmatched junction bases: 11. Germline V gene sequence: CDR1 MNHEY, CDR2 SMNVEV (reference sequence). The CDR3 has 17 residues. CDR3 in amino acids: CASSLVKAGGPWETQYF. The CDR3 coding sequence is TGTGCCAGCAGTTTAGTCAAAGCGGGAGGGCCATGGGAGACCCAGTACTTC.

This clonotype was detected only a few times. V is TRBV5-1 and J is TRBJ2-1; TRBD2 matches at 9 bases. CDR1 and CDR2 (germline): SGHRS, YFSETQ. After removal of 2 bases from V and 6 bases from J, the junction contained 9 bases not matched to a gene. This CDR3 comprises 16 residues. CDR3 loop: CASSLPVAGGPNEQFF. The DNA of the CDR3 is TGCGCCAGCAGCTTACCCGTCGCGGGAGGGCCCAATGAGCAGTTCTTC.

The genes are TRBV6-1 and TRBJ2-7; D is possibly TRBD1 (7 bases). V gave up 5 bases and J gave up 3 bases, with 17 bases separating them. This CDR3 is built from 15 residues. From germline, CDR1 is MNHNS and CDR2 SASEGT. The CDR3 is CASSRGGTDNYEQYF. The CDR3 nucleotides read TGTGCCAGCAGTCGTGGGGGGACAGACAACTACGAGCAGTACTTC.

The chain couples TRBV27 to TRBJ2-3, with 9 bases aligning to TRBD1. V lost 5 bases, J lost 6 bases, and 6 bases stayed unmatched. The germline CDR1 and CDR2 sequences are MNHEY and SMNVEV (reference sequence). The CDR3 is made up of 14 amino acids. CDR3 coding DNA: TGTGCCAGCAGTATGACAGGGGGGAGGGATACGCAGTATTTT. Residues: CASSMTGGRDTQYF.

The chain joins TRBV7-9 to TRBJ2-1, with 11 nucleotides matching TRBD2. Looked up from germline, CDR1 is SEHNR and CDR2 is FQNEAQ (reference sequence). With V trimmed by 7 bases and J by 4 bases, 3 bases remained unmatched. This CDR3 is 14 amino acids long. The CDR3 region is CASIRLAGYNEQFF. Here the CDR3 DNA reads TGTGCCAGCATAAGACTAGCGGGATACAATGAGCAGTTCTTC. The full variable domain, rest sourced from reference TRBV7-9 and TRBJ2-1, is DTGVSQNPRHKITKRGQNVTFRCDPISEHNRLYWYRQTLGQGPEFLTYFQNEAQLEKSRLLSDRFSAERPKGSFSTLEIQRTEQGDSAMYLCASIRLAGYNEQFFGPGTRLTVL.

This clonotype was detected a few times. This chain links TRBV5-6 with TRBJ2-5, with 9 bases identical to TRBD1. The CDR3 is 16 residues long. In germline, CDR1 is SGHDT, CDR2 YYEEEE. V lost 4 bases to trimming and J lost 5 bases; unmatched junction nucleotides: 12. CDR3 loop: CASSLLTGGLGETQYF. The CDR3 coding sequence is TGTGCCAGCAGCCTGCTTACAGGGGGCTTGGGGGAGACCCAGTACTTC. Complete variable domain (other parts from reference TRBV5-6 and TRBJ2-5): DAGVTQSPTHLIKTRGQQVTLRCSPKSGHDTVSWYQQALGQGPQFIFQYYEEEERQRGNFPDRFSGHQFPNYSSELNVNALLLGDSALYLCASSLLTGGLGETQYFGPGTRLLVL.

This clonotype was seen ten or more times. The V gene is TRBV6-1, the J gene TRBJ2-5; D is possibly TRBD1 or TRBD2 (5 bases each). There are 16 residues in the CDR3. V was pared by 0 bases and J by 12 bases, with 23 bases between. Germline CDR1 MNHNS, CDR2 SASEGT. CDR3: CASSEARRQGKGVEYF. The CDR3 DNA sequence: TGTGCCAGCAGTGAAGCGCGTCGGCAGGGAAAGGGAGTTGAGTACTTC.

Many counts were recorded for this clonotype. The V gene is TRBV6-1, the J gene TRBJ1-2; 11 nucleotides line up with TRBD1. In germline, CDR1 is MNHNS, CDR2 SASEGT. The CDR3 extends over 15 amino acids. The V and J ends lost 4 bases and 5 bases, in that order; junction bases with no gene match: 6. CDR3 loop: CASSVGTGGEYGYTF. The CDR3 DNA sequence: TGTGCCAGCAGTGTAGGGACAGGGGGAGAATATGGCTACACCTTC.

In this sample, this clonotype turned up a few times. This CDR3 reads CATSRDRGVGSTNEKLFF. The CDR3 nucleotides read TGTGCCACCAGCAGAGATCGGGGCGTTGGGTCAACTAATGAAAAACTGTTTTTT. The chain couples TRBV15 to TRBJ1-4; a possible D gene is TRBD1 (5 bases). The CDR3 runs to 18 residues. CDR1 LNHNV and CDR2 YYDKDF come from the germline V gene (reference sequence). V lost 0 bases, J lost 0 bases, and 14 bases lay in between.

This clonotype was counted at least ten times. V is TRBV11-2 and J is TRBJ1-6; D is unresolved. The V gene's germline CDR1 is SGHAT and CDR2 FQNNGV. V lost 5 bases, J lost 14 bases, and 22 bases lay in between. The CDR3 spans 15 residues. CDR3 region: CASSPSVAGLEALHF. The DNA of the CDR3 is TGTGCCAGCAGCCCTAGTGTGGCAGGACTAGAAGCCCTCCACTTT.

This clonotype came up many times. V gene TRBV13 combines with J gene TRBJ2-7; TRBD1 matches at 8 bases. This CDR3 comprises 15 residues. Germline CDR1 and CDR2: PRHDT and FYEKMQ (reference sequence). V was clipped by 1 base and J by 2 bases; unmatched bases: 4. CDR3 DNA: TGTGCCAGCAGCTTAGATTACAGGGGGACCTACGAGCAGTACTTC. This encodes CASSLDYRGTYEQYF.

This clonotype occurred a few times. V usage is TRBV19 and J usage is TRBJ1-1; no firm D call. V lost 9 bases and J 0 bases, leaving 11 bases between the germline ends. Germline CDR1 LNHDA, CDR2 SQIVND (reference sequence). The CDR3 has 13 residues. The CDR3: CASRLALNTEAFF. The CDR3 coding sequence is TGTGCCAGCAGGTTGGCGCTGAACACTGAAGCTTTCTTT.

CDR3 DNA sequence: TGTGCCAGCATCCCCAAATTACAGGGGAGTGATTCACCCCTCCACTTT. It encodes CASIPKLQGSDSPLHF. V gene TRBV11-2 combines with J gene TRBJ1-6; 7 positions match TRBD1. The CDR3 spans 16 residues. Looked up from germline, CDR1 is SGHAT and CDR2 is FQNNGV. Trimming cost V 7 bases and J 8 bases; bases outside gene matches: 14.

This clonotype was recorded many times. The V and J genes are TRBV29-1 and TRBJ1-1, with 8 nucleotides matching TRBD1. J lost 9 bases, V lost 3 bases, and 12 bases had no gene match. Germline loops: CDR1 SQVTM, CDR2 ANQGSEA. The CDR3 loop spans 14 amino acids. CDR3 sequence: CSVEDPDRVSQAFF. CDR3 DNA: TGCAGCGTTGAGGACCCGGACAGGGTTTCTCAAGCTTTCTTT.

There are a few counts of this clonotype. V gene TRBV7-9 combines with J gene TRBJ2-6; D is unclear. Trimming shortened V by 1 base and J by 2 bases, and 6 bases separated the two germline ends. The CDR3 length is 15 residues. The germline V gene has CDR1 SEHNR and CDR2 FQNEAQ (reference sequence). CDR3 coding DNA: TGTGCCAGCAGCTTAGGCTACGCTGGGGCCAACGTCCTGACTTTC. Translating it yields CASSLGYAGANVLTF.

This clonotype was counted many times. V and J are TRBV5-1 and TRBJ2-1, with 10 bases identical to TRBD2. J lost 5 bases, V lost 0 bases, and 5 bases had no gene match. The length of the CDR3 is 16 residues. Germline V gives CDR1 SGHRS, CDR2 YFSETQ. CDR3 loop: CASSLARLAGDNEQFF. The DNA for the CDR3 is TGCGCCAGCAGCTTGGCCCGTCTAGCGGGAGACAATGAGCAGTTCTTC.

The chain links TRBV7-2 to TRBJ1-2; 7 nucleotides align to TRBD1. CDR3 length: 15 amino acids. With V trimmed by 0 bases and J by 2 bases, 3 bases remained unmatched. Germline V lookup: CDR1 SGHTA, CDR2 FQGNSA. CDR3 amino acids: CASSLAGTANYGYTF. In DNA form, the CDR3 reads TGTGCCAGCAGCTTAGCCGGGACAGCCAACTATGGCTACACCTTC.

This clonotype appeared many times. This chain links TRBV30 with TRBJ1-2, with D unresolved. Trimming removed 2 bases from V and 8 bases from J, with 12 bases in between. Looked up from germline, CDR1 is GTSNPN and CDR2 is SVGIG (reference sequence). The CDR3 covers 12 residues. CDR3 region: CAWSPGISGYTF. The CDR3 DNA reads TGTGCCTGGAGTCCGGGCATTTCGGGCTACACCTTC. Full variable domain (remainder filled in from reference TRBV30 and TRBJ1-2): SQTIHQWPATLVQPVGSPLSLECTVEGTSNPNLYWYRQAAGRGLQLLFYSVGIGQISSEVPQNLSASRPQDRQFILSSKKLLLSDSGFYLCAWSPGISGYTFGSGTRLTVV.

The chain links TRBV27 to TRBJ1-1; tentatively, D is TRBD1 (6 bases). Trimming stripped 2 bases from V and 2 bases from J, with 12 bases between. CDR3 length: 15 residues. Germline V lookup: CDR1 MNHEY, CDR2 SMNVEV (reference sequence). The CDR3 DNA reads TGTGCCAGCAGTTTAGCCGGACAGATCAACACTGAAGCTTTCTTT. Residues: CASSLAGQINTEAFF.

This clonotype has a handful of counts. The chain has TRBV12-5 and TRBJ1-5; no firm D call. The CDR3 is 14 residues long. V was trimmed by 0 bases and J by 2 bases, leaving 5 bases between them. Germline-derived CDR1 and CDR2 are LGHNT and FRNRAP. For the CDR3, the DNA is TGTGCTAGTGGTTTGGTGGCAGGCAATCAGCCCCAGCATTTT. Translation: CASGLVAGNQPQHF.

This clonotype was observed many times. The V and J genes are TRBV11-3 and TRBJ2-7, with D perhaps matching TRBD2 (5 bases). The germline V and J ends were trimmed by 5 bases and 0 bases, with 11 bases remaining between them. The CDR3 consists of 14 residues. From germline, CDR1 is SGHNT and CDR2 YENEEA. The CDR3 spells CASSHSGISYEQYF. CDR3 nucleotide sequence: TGTGCCAGCAGCCATTCCGGGATCTCCTACGAGCAGTACTTC.

This clonotype was seen at least ten times. The chain recombines TRBV11-2 with TRBJ2-2; 7 positions match TRBD2. J gave up 5 bases and V 7 bases, and 13 bases lay outside the gene matches. Looked up from germline, CDR1 is SGHAT and CDR2 is FQNNGV. The CDR3 has 16 residues. This chain's CDR3 is CASNIRSGSKTGELFF. CDR3 sequence (DNA): TGTGCCAGCAATATTCGTAGCGGGTCAAAAACCGGGGAGCTGTTTTTT.

This chain uses TRBV11-3 with TRBJ1-4; the D gene is possibly TRBD1 (6 bases). The CDR3 sequence is 19 residues long. Trimming cost V 5 bases and J 7 bases, with 29 bases left between them. Germline CDR1 reads SGHNT; CDR2 reads YENEEA. The chain's CDR3 is CASSPKRAEQGLESEKLFF. CDR3 in DNA: TGTGCCAGCAGCCCGAAACGTGCGGAACAGGGCCTGGAAAGTGAAAAACTGTTTTTT.

The CDR3 reads CASYGGGNYGYTF. CDR3 sequence (DNA): TGTGCCAGCTACGGGGGGGGTAACTATGGCTACACCTTC. V usage is TRBV6-2 or TRBV6-3 and J usage is TRBJ1-2; weak D call: TRBD1 (5 bases). This CDR3 is 13 amino acids long. The V and J ends lost 8 bases and 1 base respectively, with 11 bases between them. Germline V gives CDR1 MNHEY, CDR2 SVGEGT.

This clonotype came up a few times. V usage is TRBV12-3 or TRBV12-4 and J usage is TRBJ1-2, with TRBD1 identical over 9 bases. V was clipped by 6 bases and J by 5 bases; unmatched bases: 7. This CDR3 is 14 amino acids long. In DNA form, the CDR3 reads TGTGCCAGCAGGCCAACAGGGGGCGGTTATGGCTACACCTTC. Translating it yields CASRPTGGGYGYTF.

The sample holds one count of this clonotype. This chain links TRBV19 with TRBJ2-1; 11 bases match TRBD2. With V trimmed by 6 bases and J by 5 bases, 6 bases remained unmatched. Germline CDR1 LNHDA, CDR2 SQIVND (reference sequence). The CDR3 covers 15 residues. Here the CDR3 reads CASSHLAGGHNEQFF. In DNA form, the CDR3 reads TGTGCCAGTAGCCATCTAGCGGGAGGACACAATGAGCAGTTCTTC.

The chain has TRBV4-1 and TRBJ2-1; possible D gene TRBD2, 7 bases. This CDR3 spans 16 amino acids. Germline values: CDR1 MGHRA, CDR2 YSYEKL. Trimming removed 0 bases at V and 3 bases at J, with 12 bases between. The CDR3 loop reads CASSQEQGLYYNEQFF. DNA of the CDR3: TGCGCCAGCAGCCAAGAACAGGGACTATACTACAATGAGCAGTTCTTC.

The rearrangement uses TRBV29-1 and TRBJ2-2; tentatively, D is TRBD2 (6 bases). The CDR3 loop spans 14 amino acids. The germline V and J ends were trimmed by 8 bases and 3 bases, with 16 bases remaining between them. Germline V gene sequence: CDR1 SQVTM, CDR2 ANQGSEA. CDR3 residues: CSSSSEGDTGELFF. The CDR3 DNA follows: TGCAGCTCCTCCTCGGAGGGAGACACCGGGGAGCTGTTTTTT.

This clonotype has ten or more counts. V usage is TRBV5-1 and J usage is TRBJ2-7, with D tentatively TRBD2 (6 bases). V dropped 1 base and J dropped 3 bases, with 8 bases sitting between them. CDR3 length: 13 amino acids. Germline CDR1 SGHRS, CDR2 YFSETQ. DNA of the CDR3: TGCGCCAGCAGCTTGTCGGGAGTCTACGAGCAGTACTTC. Translating it yields CASSLSGVYEQYF.